This TCR beta chain is from a study of technical replicates of blood from a few donors. TCRdb keeps only in-frame clones here, not all; method: immunoSEQ multiplex PCR. The sample yields 40,000 to 60,000 clones, about 90% seen once. The receptor's source is a human donor in good health. Some clones in this sample may be carry-over from other donors' samples. The specimen was PBMCs.

For the CDR3, the DNA is TGTGCCAGCAGCTCACTTCCGAGGTCACCCCTCCACTTT. It translates to CASSSLPRSPLHF. V usage is TRBV7-6 and J usage is TRBJ1-6; D is unclear. V lost 4 bases and J 10 bases, leaving 11 bases between the germline ends. Germline lookup yields CDR1 SGHVS and CDR2 FNYEAQ. The CDR3 extends over 13 amino acids.